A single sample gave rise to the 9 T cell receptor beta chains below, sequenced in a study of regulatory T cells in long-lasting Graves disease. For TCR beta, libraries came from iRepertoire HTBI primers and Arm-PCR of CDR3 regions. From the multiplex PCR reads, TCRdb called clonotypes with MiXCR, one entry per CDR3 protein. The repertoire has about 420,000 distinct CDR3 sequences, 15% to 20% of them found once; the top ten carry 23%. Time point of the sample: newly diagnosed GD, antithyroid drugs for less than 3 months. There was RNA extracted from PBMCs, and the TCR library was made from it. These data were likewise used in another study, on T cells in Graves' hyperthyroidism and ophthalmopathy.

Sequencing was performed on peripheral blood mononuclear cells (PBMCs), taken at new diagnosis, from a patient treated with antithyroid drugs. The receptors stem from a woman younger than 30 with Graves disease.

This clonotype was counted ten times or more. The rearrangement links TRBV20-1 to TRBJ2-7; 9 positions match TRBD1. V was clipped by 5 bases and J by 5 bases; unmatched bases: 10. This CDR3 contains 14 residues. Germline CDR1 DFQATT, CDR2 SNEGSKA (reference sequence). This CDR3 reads CSAETGTGINEQYF. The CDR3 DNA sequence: TGCAGTGCTGAGACCGGGACAGGGATCAACGAGCAGTACTTC.

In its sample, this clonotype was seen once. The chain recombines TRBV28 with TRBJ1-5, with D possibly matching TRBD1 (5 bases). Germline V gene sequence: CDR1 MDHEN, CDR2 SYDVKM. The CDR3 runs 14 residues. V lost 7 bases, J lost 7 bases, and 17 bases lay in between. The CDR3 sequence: CASTTTGGGQPQHF. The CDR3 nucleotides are TGTGCCAGCACCACCACGGGGGGGGGACAGCCCCAGCATTTT.

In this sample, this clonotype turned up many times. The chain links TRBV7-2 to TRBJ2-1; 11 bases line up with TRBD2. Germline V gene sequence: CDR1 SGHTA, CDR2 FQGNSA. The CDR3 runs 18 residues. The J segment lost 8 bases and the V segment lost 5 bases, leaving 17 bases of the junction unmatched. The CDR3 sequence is CASSRRQTSGMQIYEQFF. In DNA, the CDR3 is TGTGCCAGCAGCCGCAGACAGACTAGCGGGATGCAGATTTATGAGCAGTTCTTC.

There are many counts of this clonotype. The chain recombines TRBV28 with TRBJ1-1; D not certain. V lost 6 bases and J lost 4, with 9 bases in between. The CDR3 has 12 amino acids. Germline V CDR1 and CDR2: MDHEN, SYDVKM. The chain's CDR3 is CASREGGTEAFF. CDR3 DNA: TGTGCCAGCAGGGAGGGTGGCACTGAAGCTTTCTTT.

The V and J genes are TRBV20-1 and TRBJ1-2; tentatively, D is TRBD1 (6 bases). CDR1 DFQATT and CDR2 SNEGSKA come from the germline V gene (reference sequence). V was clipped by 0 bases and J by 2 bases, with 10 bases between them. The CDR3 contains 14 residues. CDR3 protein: CSAREAGQNYGYTF. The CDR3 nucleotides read TGCAGTGCTAGAGAAGCTGGACAGAACTATGGCTACACCTTC.

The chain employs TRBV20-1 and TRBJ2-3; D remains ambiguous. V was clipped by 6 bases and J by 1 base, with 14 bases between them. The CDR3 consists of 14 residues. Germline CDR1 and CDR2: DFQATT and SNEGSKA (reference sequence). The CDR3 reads CSALSRVGTDTQYF. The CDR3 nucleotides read TGCAGTGCCCTAAGCCGGGTCGGCACAGATACGCAGTATTTT.

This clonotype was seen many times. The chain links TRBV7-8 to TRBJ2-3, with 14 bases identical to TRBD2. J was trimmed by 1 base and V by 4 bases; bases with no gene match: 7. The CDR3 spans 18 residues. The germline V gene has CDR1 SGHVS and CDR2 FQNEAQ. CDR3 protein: CASSSGTSGSSRTDTQYF. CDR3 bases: TGTGCCAGCAGCTCCGGGACTAGCGGGAGTTCTCGCACAGATACGCAGTATTTT. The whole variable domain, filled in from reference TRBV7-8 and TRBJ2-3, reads GAGVSQSPRYKVAKRGQDVALRCDPISGHVSLFWYQQALGQGPEFLTYFQNEAQLDKSGLPSDRFFAERPEGSVSTLKIQRTQQEDSAVYLCASSSGTSGSSRTDTQYFGPGTRLTVL.

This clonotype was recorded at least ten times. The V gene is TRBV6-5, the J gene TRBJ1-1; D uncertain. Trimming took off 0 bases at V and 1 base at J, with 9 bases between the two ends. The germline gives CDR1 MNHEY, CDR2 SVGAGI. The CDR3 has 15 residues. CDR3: CASSYSSNWNTEAFF. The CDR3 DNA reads TGTGCCAGCAGTTACTCGTCCAACTGGAACACTGAAGCTTTCTTT.

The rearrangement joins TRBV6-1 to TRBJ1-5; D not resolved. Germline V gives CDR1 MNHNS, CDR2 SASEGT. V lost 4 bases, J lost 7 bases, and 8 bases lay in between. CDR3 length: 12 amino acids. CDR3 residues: CASSGLNQPQHF. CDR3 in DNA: TGTGCCAGCAGTGGTCTAAACCAGCCCCAGCATTTT.